The 8 T cell receptor beta chains reported below all come from one sample, sequenced in a study of blood T cell repertoires in COVID-19. Here immunoSEQ multiplex PCR was the method, and the copy in TCRdb shows in-frame clones only, minus some. The sample consists of just over 350,000 clones, 70% to 90% of them appearing once. Sequencing input: peripheral blood. These receptors originate from a woman aged 55-69 years with COVID-19, enrolled during active disease.

This clone was recorded a few times. The chain carries TRBV4-2 and TRBJ2-5, with 7 bases aligning to TRBD2. With 0 bases clipped from V and 3 bases from J, the junction kept 4 bases outside the gene matches. This CDR3 has 15 residues. Germline V gene sequence: CDR1 LGHNA, CDR2 YNFKEQ. The CDR3 nucleotides are TGTGCCAGCAGCCAAGAACGAGCGGGGAAAGAGACCCAGTACTTC. This sequence encodes CASSQERAGKETQYF.

This clone was observed a handful of times. The chain employs TRBV5-1 and TRBJ2-3; 9 bases map to TRBD2. CDR1 SGHRS and CDR2 YFSETQ come from the germline V gene. Germline trimming cut 0 bases from V and 6 bases from J; bases unmatched to any gene: 8. The CDR3 totals 16 residues. This chain's CDR3 is CASSLEHSGGYDTQYF. The CDR3 nucleotides read TGCGCCAGCAGCTTGGAGCACAGCGGGGGGTATGATACGCAGTATTTT. Based on the CDR3 plus reference TRBV5-1 and TRBJ2-3, the full variable domain is KAGVTQTPRYLIKTRGQQVTLSCSPISGHRSVSWYQQTPGQGLQFLFEYFSETQRNKGNFPGRFSGRQFSNSRSEMNVSTLELGDSALYLCASSLEHSGGYDTQYFGPGTRLTVL.

This chain joins TRBV23-1 and TRBJ2-4, with D perhaps TRBD2 (5 bases). TRBV23-1 is flagged as an ORF with uncertain function. The CDR3 totals 14 residues. V dropped 2 bases and J dropped 9 bases, with 14 bases sitting between them. CDR3 coding DNA: TGCGCCAGCAGTCAAGGACTCCTCGTTGGCATTCAGTACTTC. Amino acid sequence: CASSQGLLVGIQYF.

This chain uses TRBV12-5 with TRBJ1-1, with 10 bases fitting TRBD1. V shed 4 bases, J shed 9 bases, and the junction held 5 bases outside the gene matches. This CDR3 has 13 amino acids. Germline V gene sequence: CDR1 LGHNT, CDR2 FRNRAP. The CDR3 protein is CASGWGQGLQAFF. CDR3 bases: TGTGCTAGTGGTTGGGGACAGGGGTTACAAGCTTTCTTT. Supplemented by reference TRBV12-5 and TRBJ1-1, the full variable domain reads DARVTQTPRHKVTEMGQEVTMRCQPILGHNTVFWYRQTMMQGLELLAYFRNRAPLDDSGMPKDRFSAEMPDATLATLKIQPSEPRDSAVYFCASGWGQGLQAFFGQGTRLTVV.

For the CDR3, the DNA is TGTGCCAGCTCACCACGAGGCGGAGCCAAAAACATTCAGTACTTC. Protein: CASSPRGGAKNIQYF. The chain is built from TRBV18 and TRBJ2-4, with unresolved D. This CDR3 is 15 amino acids long. CDR1 and CDR2 (germline): KGHSH, LQKENI. V was shortened by 1 base and J by 0 bases, with 7 bases between the two germline ends. The full variable domain, completed using reference TRBV18 and TRBJ2-4, is NAGVMQNPRHLVRRRGQEARLRCSPMKGHSHVYWYRQLPEEGLKFMVYLQKENIIDESGMPKERFSAEFPKEGPSILRIQQVVRGDSAAYFCASSPRGGAKNIQYFGAGTRLSVL.

This clone was seen a few times. The chain joins TRBV7-2 to TRBJ1-5; the D gene is possibly TRBD1 (6 bases). The CDR3 spans 16 residues. V gave up 5 bases and J gave up 4 bases, with 18 bases separating them. Looked up from germline, CDR1 is SGHTA and CDR2 is FQGNSA. In DNA form, the CDR3 reads TGTGCCAGCAGCCGGGGCGGGGGCGCGGGGAATCAGCCCCAGCATTTT. Its protein is CASSRGGGAGNQPQHF.

The chain carries TRBV5-1 and TRBJ1-5; 11 positions agree with TRBD1. In germline, CDR1 is SGHRS, CDR2 YFSETQ. Trimming took 3 bases from V and 8 from J; bases not matched to a gene: 1. This CDR3 is built from 13 residues. CDR3 bases: TGCGCCAGCAGCTGGACAGGGGGCAAGCCCCAGCATTTT. Translating it yields CASSWTGGKPQHF. The entire variable domain, with the rest obtained from reference TRBV5-1 and TRBJ1-5, is as follows: KAGVTQTPRYLIKTRGQQVTLSCSPISGHRSVSWYQQTPGQGLQFLFEYFSETQRNKGNFPGRFSGRQFSNSRSEMNVSTLELGDSALYLCASSWTGGKPQHFGDGTRLSIL.

This sequence joins TRBV13 and TRBJ2-7; 8 bases line up with TRBD1. Germline CDR1 and CDR2: PRHDT and FYEKMQ (reference sequence). The length of the CDR3 is 15 residues. Losses at the gene ends were 5 bases for V and 4 bases for J; bases not matched to a gene: 10. In nucleotides, the CDR3 is TGTGCCAGCAGCCCGAGAGGACAGGGCTTTTACGAGCAGTACTTC. It codes for CASSPRGQGFYEQYF. The variable domain in full, with the rest retrieved from reference TRBV13 and TRBJ2-7, is AAGVIQSPRHLIKEKRETATLKCYPIPRHDTVYWYQQGPGQDPQFLISFYEKMQSDKGSIPDRFSAQQFSDYHSELNMSSLELGDSALYFCASSPRGQGFYEQYFGPGTRLTVT.